Here is one T cell receptor (beta chain) with its context. The antigen is undetermined. The source of the sample is a study of T cells in Graves' hyperthyroidism and ophthalmopathy. Study-wide results and caveats: Ophthalmopathy was identified by the model a median around 5.9 months ahead of onset.

RNA transcripts yielded amplified TCR beta CDR3 regions. First-round RT-PCR targeting the TCR CDR3 was performed with the HTBI primer set. TCRdb processed the multiplex PCR reads anew with MiXCR; each CDR3 protein has one entry. The sample includes 250,000 to 300,000 distinct CDR3 sequences, 15% to 20% of them seen just once. Clinicians diagnosed patients from clinical symptoms, serum thyroxine and TRAb, thyroid ultrasound and orbital computed tomography. Source material: blood. The origin of this receptor is a man aged 45-60 years with Graves' ophthalmopathy.

The CDR3 reads CATSDPIKQGNEQFF. CDR3 nucleotide sequence: TGTGCCACCAGTGATCCCATTAAACAGGGCAATGAGCAGTTCTTC. This chain uses TRBV24-1 with TRBJ2-1, with D possibly matching TRBD1 (6 bases). Germline lookup yields CDR1 KGHDR and CDR2 SFDVKD. V shed 3 bases and J shed 6 bases, with 14 bases lying between them. The CDR3 loop spans 15 amino acids.